This TCR beta chain is drawn from a study of CD8+ T cells in alopecia areata. Study-level findings and limits: Across lesional scalp, and particularly alopecia totalis/universalis, clonality surpassed that of normal scalp. Scalp clonality and expanded CD8+ clones among the top 100 were significantly decreased by tofacitinib.

This clone appeared once. Its matching antigen is unknown. RNA was extracted and reverse transcribed into cDNA as the sequencing template. Some clones are missing from TCRdb's copy, which holds only in-frame ones; the method was immunoSEQ multiplex PCR. The sample shows about 210,000 clones, approximately 57% of them seen only once. Trimming cost V 4 bases and J 3 bases, with 11 bases left between them. CDR3 length: 13 residues. CDR1 and CDR2 (germline): SQVTM, ANQGSEA. Stated treatment: oral pan-JAK inhibitor, 5-10 mg twice daily. The sequenced sample was CD4+ T cells sorted from blood, obtained at week 4, from a patient treated with tofacitinib. The chain combines TRBV29-1 with TRBJ2-3; possible D gene TRBD2, 6 bases. The origin of this receptor is a human donor with alopecia areata. The CDR3 sequence is CSVGRGPTDTQYF. Here the CDR3 DNA reads TGCAGCGTTGGGCGGGGCCCTACAGATACGCAGTATTTT.